This TCR beta chain was recovered during a study of blood T cell repertoires in COVID-19. The overall study: Sample material is recorded as cDNA or gDNA derived from T cells, B-cell-depleted T cells, or PBMCs.

A few counts support this clone. Data came from immunoSEQ multiplex PCR; TCRdb stores just in-frame clones and leaves some out. The table includes about 140,000 clones, about 79% detected once. This clonotype was obtained from a woman older than 75 with active or convalescent COVID-19. Sequenced: peripheral blood.

In DNA form, the CDR3 reads TGTGCCAGCAGCTTAATTTCAGGGGGCTCCTACACCTTC. This sequence encodes CASSLISGGSYTF. The V call is TRBV7-9, the J call TRBJ1-2; 8 bases are shared with TRBD1. Losses at the gene ends were 2 bases for V and 10 bases for J; bases not matched to a gene: 6. Germline CDR1 and CDR2: SEHNR and FQNEAQ (reference sequence). The CDR3 covers 13 residues. Based on the CDR3 plus reference TRBV7-9 and TRBJ1-2, the full variable domain is DTGVSQNPRHKITKRGQNVTFRCDPISEHNRLYWYRQTLGQGPEFLTYFQNEAQLEKSRLLSDRFSAERPKGSFSTLEIQRTEQGDSAMYLCASSLISGGSYTFGSGTRLTVV.